This entry lists 21 T cell receptor beta chains sequenced from one sample in a study of T cell changes during pregnancy in multiple sclerosis. Sequencing used immunoSEQ multiplex PCR; TCRdb keeps in-frame clones, though not all of them. Found here are about 49,000 clones, nearly 90% of them singletons; the top ten hold 5.1%. Sequencing was performed on peripheral blood, taken after pregnancy. Source of these receptors: a female donor in good health, enrolled as a control in a pregnancy study.

The gene calls are TRBV11-2 and TRBJ1-4, with 8 positions matching TRBD1. J lost 8 bases, V lost 5 bases, and 7 bases had no gene match. The germline gives CDR1 SGHAT, CDR2 FQNNGV. The CDR3 extends over 14 amino acids. The CDR3 DNA sequence: TGTGCCAGCAGCCAAGGACAGGGTGGAGAAAAACTGTTTTTT. It codes for CASSQGQGGEKLFF. The full variable domain, its missing parts supplied by reference TRBV11-2 and TRBJ1-4, is EAGVAQSPRYKIIEKRQSVAFWCNPISGHATLYWYQQILGQGPKLLIQFQNNGVVDDSQLPKDRFSAERLKGVDSTLKIQPAKLEDSAVYLCASSQGQGGEKLFFGSGTQLSVL.

This clone appeared a single time. The chain employs TRBV18 and TRBJ1-3; D perhaps matches TRBD1 (5 bases). The CDR3 loop spans 15 amino acids. The V gene's germline CDR1 is KGHSH and CDR2 LQKENI. Trimming removed 3 bases at V and 6 bases at J, with 15 bases between. The CDR3 here is CASSPKAGPENTIYF. The CDR3 region has the DNA TGTGCCAGCTCACCGAAGGCGGGGCCGGAAAACACCATATATTTT.

The CDR3 bases are TGTGCCAGCAGTTTTAGTCCGGAGCAGTTCTTC. Translation gives CASSFSPEQFF. The rearrangement links TRBV28 to TRBJ2-1; D remains ambiguous. The V gene's germline CDR1 is MDHEN and CDR2 SYDVKM. The CDR3 consists of 11 residues. The V gene lost 3 bases and the J gene lost 10 bases, with 7 bases spanning the gap.

The J gene is TRBJ1-4, the V gene TRBV4-3; 12 nucleotides agree with TRBD1. The CDR3 has 17 amino acids. Germline values: CDR1 LGHNA, CDR2 YSLEER. With V trimmed by 1 base and J by 4 bases, 4 bases remained unmatched. The CDR3 DNA reads TGCGCCAGCAGCCAAGGGGACAGGGGGCGAGGTAATGAAAAACTGTTTTTT. Encoded protein: CASSQGDRGRGNEKLFF.

The chain combines TRBV5-1 with TRBJ2-3; D remains unclear. Trimming left V 3 bases short and J 2 bases short, with 4 bases between. From germline, CDR1 is SGHRS and CDR2 YFSETQ. This CDR3 is 12 amino acids long. CDR3 in amino acids: CASSSYTDTQYF. CDR3 bases: TGCGCCAGCAGCTCGTACACAGATACGCAGTATTTT.

This chain connects TRBV6-1 to TRBJ1-1; TRBD1 might be the D (5 bases). V was pared by 8 bases and J by 4 bases, with 17 bases between. This CDR3 region has 14 residues. The germline gives CDR1 MNHNS, CDR2 SASEGT. CDR3: CASLLDGGATEAFF. The DNA of the CDR3 is TGTGCCAGCCTATTGGACGGTGGGGCCACTGAAGCTTTCTTT.

The rearrangement links TRBV4-1 to TRBJ2-6; D unclear. With 1 base removed from V and 4 bases from J, the gap between germline ends came to 11 bases. The CDR3 length is 16 residues. In germline, CDR1 is MGHRA, CDR2 YSYEKL. CDR3 nucleotides: TGCGCCAGCAGCCAAGTTCTATCACCCGGGGCCAACGTCCTGACTTTC. Translating it yields CASSQVLSPGANVLTF.

CDR3 sequence reads: CAITGAGTNYGYTF. The CDR3 DNA follows: TGTGCCATCACCGGTGCGGGGACGAACTATGGCTACACCTTC. V is TRBV10-3 and J is TRBJ1-2; maybe TRBD1 (5 bases). CDR3 length: 14 residues. Germline CDR1 and CDR2: ENHRY and SYGVKD. V lost 7 bases, J lost 2 bases, and 14 bases lay in between.

This rearrangement joins TRBV7-3 to TRBJ2-4; D not certain. Germline values: CDR1 SGHTA, CDR2 FQGTGA. The V end was cut by 5 bases, the J end by 3 bases, with 11 bases between. The CDR3 runs 14 residues. The CDR3 coding sequence is TGTGCCAGCAGCCCCGCGAATGGCAAAAACATTCAGTACTTC. It is translated as CASSPANGKNIQYF.

The rearrangement uses TRBV19 and TRBJ2-4; 11 bases map to TRBD2. The V gene end was trimmed by 7 bases and the J gene end by 1 base; junction bases not matched to a gene: 9. Germline lookup yields CDR1 LNHDA and CDR2 SQIVND (reference sequence). The CDR3 totals 17 residues. The CDR3 protein is CASKGSGGGWAKNIQYF. CDR3 coding DNA: TGTGCCAGTAAGGGTAGCGGGGGGGGATGGGCCAAAAACATTCAGTACTTC.

This chain joins TRBV4-1 and TRBJ2-7; 7 bases line up with TRBD2. Per the germline V gene, CDR1 is MGHRA and CDR2 is YSYEKL. CDR3 length: 17 amino acids. After removal of 1 base from V and 0 bases from J, the junction contained 9 bases not matched to a gene. CDR3 sequence: CASSQGGLADSSYEQYF. The CDR3, as DNA: TGCGCCAGCAGCCAAGGAGGTCTAGCGGATAGCTCCTACGAGCAGTACTTC.

This clone was recorded only once. The chain carries TRBV7-9 and TRBJ2-7; 9 bases fit TRBD1. V shed 4 bases, J shed 2 bases, and the junction held 9 bases outside the gene matches. CDR1 is SEHNR, CDR2 FQNEAQ, per germline (reference sequence). The CDR3 is made up of 16 amino acids. The CDR3 is CASSSDRGKEAYEQYF. DNA for the CDR3: TGTGCCAGCAGCTCGGACAGGGGAAAAGAGGCCTACGAGCAGTACTTC.

This chain connects TRBV7-8 to TRBJ2-7; 8 bases match TRBD2. CDR1 and CDR2 from the germline V gene are SGHVS and FQNEAQ. The ends lost 6 bases at V and 2 bases at J; junction bases unmatched: 9. CDR3 length equals 15 residues. CDR3 in amino acids: CASRDLAGSAYEQYF. For the CDR3, the DNA is TGTGCCAGCAGGGACTTAGCGGGGTCCGCCTACGAGCAGTACTTC.

This chain uses TRBV7-2 with TRBJ1-2; D is possibly TRBD1 (5 bases). This CDR3 contains 19 residues. Between the trimmed V and J ends, which lost 1 base and 0 bases, there was a span of 21 bases. Per germline, CDR1 SGHTA and CDR2 FQGNSA. The CDR3, as DNA: TGTGCCAGCAGCTTAGGAAGGTTTGGGACTGAAATTTCTAACTATGGCTACACCTTC. Residues: CASSLGRFGTEISNYGYTF.

This clone has just one count. The gene calls are TRBV10-3 and TRBJ2-3, with TRBD1 identical over 9 bases. Germline trimming cut 4 bases from V and 5 bases from J; bases unmatched to any gene: 7. The V gene's germline CDR1 is ENHRY and CDR2 SYGVKD. The CDR3 consists of 15 residues. CDR3 residues: CAISGTGGRGDTQYF. DNA of the CDR3: TGTGCCATCAGTGGCACAGGGGGCCGTGGAGATACGCAGTATTTT.

The chain recombines TRBV5-4 with TRBJ2-5; 7 positions agree with TRBD1. This CDR3 spans 15 amino acids. The junction had 12 bases not matched to a gene; V was cut back by 7 bases and J by 3 bases. Per germline, CDR1 SGHNT and CDR2 YYREEE (reference sequence). CDR3 coding DNA: TGTGCCAGCGGCAACCCGCAGGGGGTAAAAGAGACCCAGTACTTC. This gives the protein CASGNPQGVKETQYF.

J is TRBJ2-5 and V is TRBV9; 8 bases are shared with TRBD1. J gave up 4 bases and V 3 bases, and 5 bases lay outside the gene matches. From germline, CDR1 is SGDLS and CDR2 YYNGEE. There are 14 residues in the CDR3. The CDR3 DNA reads as TGTGCCAGCAGCGAAAGCCAGGGGGCAGAGACCCAGTACTTC. Translation: CASSESQGAETQYF.

This chain links TRBV19 with TRBJ2-2, with D unresolved. Looked up from germline, CDR1 is LNHDA and CDR2 is SQIVND (reference sequence). The ends were cut back, 3 bases at V and 5 bases at J, with 10 bases in the middle. This CDR3 is built from 14 residues. The CDR3 DNA sequence: TGTGCCAGTAGTATCACGTCCCAGACCGGGGAGCTGTTTTTT. Translation gives CASSITSQTGELFF. The full variable domain, in which reference TRBV19 and TRBJ2-2 provide the parts outside the CDR3, is DGGITQSPKYLFRKEGQNVTLSCEQNLNHDAMYWYRQDPGQGLRLIYYSQIVNDFQKGDIAEGYSVSREKKESFPLTVTSAQKNPTAFYLCASSITSQTGELFFGEGSRLTVL.

This chain joins TRBV10-3 and TRBJ1-6, with 7 bases matching TRBD1. V lost 5 bases and J lost 10; bases outside the gene matches: 8. Germline loops: CDR1 ENHRY, CDR2 SYGVKD. The CDR3 loop spans 14 amino acids. This CDR3 is CAISPTGWSSPLHF. DNA for the CDR3: TGTGCCATCAGTCCGACAGGGTGGTCGTCACCCCTCCACTTT.

The V call is TRBV4-1, the J call TRBJ2-1, with 12 bases aligning to TRBD2. CDR3 size: 16 residues. The germline V gene has CDR1 MGHRA and CDR2 YSYEKL. Trimming cost V 1 base and J 10 bases; bases outside gene matches: 8. The CDR3 sequence is CASSQVGRTSGNEQFF. DNA of the CDR3: TGCGCCAGCAGCCAAGTAGGTAGGACTAGCGGGAACGAGCAGTTCTTC.

The chain is built from TRBV27 and TRBJ2-1; 12 nucleotides agree with TRBD2. Unmatched junction bases numbered 10, after V lost 3 bases and J lost 7 bases. The CDR3 sequence is 17 residues long. Germline V lookup: CDR1 MNHEY, CDR2 SMNVEV (reference sequence). The CDR3 nucleotides are TGTGCCAGCAGTTTCCTTCCTCTAGCGGGAGGGACTAATGAGCAGTTCTTC. Translating gives CASSFLPLAGGTNEQFF.